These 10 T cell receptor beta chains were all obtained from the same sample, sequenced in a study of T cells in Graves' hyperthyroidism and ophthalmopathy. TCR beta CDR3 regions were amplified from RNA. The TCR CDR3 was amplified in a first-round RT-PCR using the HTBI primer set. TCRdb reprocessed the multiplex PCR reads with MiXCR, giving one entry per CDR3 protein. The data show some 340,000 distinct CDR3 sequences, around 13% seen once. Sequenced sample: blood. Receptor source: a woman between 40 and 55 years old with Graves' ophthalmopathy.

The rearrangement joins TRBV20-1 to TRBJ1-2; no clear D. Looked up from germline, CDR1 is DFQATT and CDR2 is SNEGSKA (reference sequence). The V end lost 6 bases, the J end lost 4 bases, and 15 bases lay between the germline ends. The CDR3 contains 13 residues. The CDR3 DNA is TGCAGTGCCTTTATTCCCCCGGGCTATGGCTACACCTTC. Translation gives CSAFIPPGYGYTF.

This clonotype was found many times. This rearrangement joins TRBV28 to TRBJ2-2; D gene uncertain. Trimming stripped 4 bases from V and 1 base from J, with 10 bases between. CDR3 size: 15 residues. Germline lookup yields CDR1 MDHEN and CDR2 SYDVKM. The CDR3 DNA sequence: TGTGCCAGCAGTTCCCCCCCCCTGAACACCGGGGAGCTGTTTTTT. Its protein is CASSSPPLNTGELFF.

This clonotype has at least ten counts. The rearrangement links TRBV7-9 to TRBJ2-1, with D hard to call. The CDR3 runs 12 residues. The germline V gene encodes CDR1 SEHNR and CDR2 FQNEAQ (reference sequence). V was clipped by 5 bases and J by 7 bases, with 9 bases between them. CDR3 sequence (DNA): TGTGCCAGCAGCCCGCAGGAGAATGAGCAGTTCTTC. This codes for CASSPQENEQFF.

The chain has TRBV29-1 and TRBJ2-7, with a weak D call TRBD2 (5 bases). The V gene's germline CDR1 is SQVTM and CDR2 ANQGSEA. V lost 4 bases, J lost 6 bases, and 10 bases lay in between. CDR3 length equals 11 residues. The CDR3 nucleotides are TGCAGCGTTGTGGAGGCCCTCGAGCAGTACTTC. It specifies CSVVEALEQYF.

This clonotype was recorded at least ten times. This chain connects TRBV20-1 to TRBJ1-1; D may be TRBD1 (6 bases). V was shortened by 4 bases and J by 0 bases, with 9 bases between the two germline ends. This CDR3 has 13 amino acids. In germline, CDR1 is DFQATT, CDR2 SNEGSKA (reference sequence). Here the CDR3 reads CSAMRDMNTEAFF. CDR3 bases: TGCAGTGCTATGCGGGACATGAACACTGAAGCTTTCTTT.

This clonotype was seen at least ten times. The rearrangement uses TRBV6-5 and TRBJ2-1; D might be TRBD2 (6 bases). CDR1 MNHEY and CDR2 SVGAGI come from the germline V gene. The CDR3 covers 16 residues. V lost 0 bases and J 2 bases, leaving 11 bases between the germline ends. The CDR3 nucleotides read TGTGCCAGCAGTTACTCGACGGGAGAAGCCTACAATGAGCAGTTCTTC. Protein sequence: CASSYSTGEAYNEQFF.

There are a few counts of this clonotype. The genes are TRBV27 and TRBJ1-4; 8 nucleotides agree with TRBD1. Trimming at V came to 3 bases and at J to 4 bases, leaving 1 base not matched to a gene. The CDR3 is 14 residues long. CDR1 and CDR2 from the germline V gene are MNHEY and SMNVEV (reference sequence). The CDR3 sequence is CASSFDRGNEKLFF. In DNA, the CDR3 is TGTGCCAGCAGTTTCGACAGGGGTAATGAAAAACTGTTTTTT.

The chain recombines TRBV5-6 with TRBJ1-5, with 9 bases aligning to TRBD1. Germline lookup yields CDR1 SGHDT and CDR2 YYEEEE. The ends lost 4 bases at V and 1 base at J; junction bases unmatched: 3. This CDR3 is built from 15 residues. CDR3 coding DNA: TGTGCCAGCAGCGCTGGACAGGGGAGCAATCAGCCCCAGCATTTT. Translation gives CASSAGQGSNQPQHF.

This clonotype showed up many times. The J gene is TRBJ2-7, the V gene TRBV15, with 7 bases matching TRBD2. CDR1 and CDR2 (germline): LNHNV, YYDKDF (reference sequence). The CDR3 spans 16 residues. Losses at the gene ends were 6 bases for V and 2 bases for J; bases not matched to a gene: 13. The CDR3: CATSLKTAGRAYEQYF. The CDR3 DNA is TGTGCCACCAGTCTTAAAACAGCGGGGCGAGCCTACGAGCAGTACTTC. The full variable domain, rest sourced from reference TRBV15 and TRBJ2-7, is DAMVIQNPRYQVTQFGKPVTLSCSQTLNHNVMYWYQQKSSQAPKLLFHYYDKDFNNEADTPDNFQSRRPNTSFCFLDIRSPGLGDTAMYLCATSLKTAGRAYEQYFGPGTRLTVT.

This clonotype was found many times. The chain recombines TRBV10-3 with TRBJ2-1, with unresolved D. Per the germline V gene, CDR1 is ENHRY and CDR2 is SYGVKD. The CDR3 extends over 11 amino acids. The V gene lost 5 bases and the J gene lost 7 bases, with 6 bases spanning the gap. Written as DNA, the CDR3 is TGTGCCATCAGTCAAGCGAATGAGCAGTTCTTC. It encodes CAISQANEQFF.